These T cell receptor beta chains were read from a single sample in a study of CD8 T cells in Susac syndrome. TCRdb recomputed calls from the immunoSEQ multiplex PCR reads with MiXCR, one row per CDR3 protein. This sample has some 300,000 distinct CDR3 sequences, with 85% found just once. The sample was CD8+ T cells from PBMCs. All receptors come from a human donor with multiple sclerosis. Each CDR3 is given without its conserved first and last residue. Fields, in order: clone size, J gene, V gene, CDR3 protein. Where a row states a size, it is once, few, many or the class of an expanded clone; other rows omit it.

size: few; J: TRBJ1-4; V: TRBV6-5; CDR3: ASSTLPAGKLF
size: .; J: TRBJ1-1; V: TRBV7-6; CDR3: ASSFDGWNTEAF
size: .; J: TRBJ1-3; V: TRBV28; CDR3: ASSLQGAGNTIY
size: .; J: TRBJ2-3; V: TRBV6-2/TRBV6-3; CDR3: ASSPKLFLAGVRTDTQY
size: few; J: TRBJ1-1; V: TRBV4-1; CDR3: ASSHVSAYGEAF
size: .; J: TRBJ1-1; V: TRBV6-2/TRBV6-3; CDR3: ASSLPLSEAF
size: .; J: TRBJ2-7; V: TRBV28; CDR3: ASSFAGESYEQY
size: .; J: TRBJ1-1; V: TRBV5-1; CDR3: ASSLGQAEAF
size: .; J: TRBJ2-3; V: TRBV29-1; CDR3: SVFSGELNTQY
size: .; J: TRBJ2-7; V: TRBV12-3/TRBV12-4; CDR3: ASSLFDTSYEQY
size: .; J: TRBJ2-1; V: TRBV25-1; CDR3: ASSERYAGDEQF
size: .; J: TRBJ2-2; V: TRBV27; CDR3: ASSRTSGELF
size: .; J: TRBJ2-1; V: TRBV27; CDR3: ASSLSQAGSNEQF
size: .; J: TRBJ2-1; V: TRBV5-6; CDR3: ASRSGQVYNEQF
size: .; J: TRBJ2-7; V: TRBV5-6; CDR3: ASTSVRELSYEQY
size: .; J: TRBJ1-2; V: TRBV3-1; CDR3: ASSPGTGSHYGYT
size: .; J: TRBJ2-6; V: TRBV4-3; CDR3: ASSQEEAGSAPTGANVLT
size: once; J: TRBJ2-1; V: TRBV3-1; CDR3: ASSQDELAGYNEQF
size: once; J: TRBJ2-1; V: TRBV9; CDR3: ASSASGPLRHEQF
size: once; J: TRBJ2-1; V: TRBV15; CDR3: ATKEGGREQF
size: .; J: TRBJ2-4; V: TRBV2; CDR3: ASSAEWNIQY
size: .; J: TRBJ2-7; V: TRBV29-1; CDR3: SVGGGLRTEQY
size: .; J: TRBJ2-7; V: TRBV28; CDR3: ASSLYQEQY
size: few; J: TRBJ2-7; V: TRBV20-1; CDR3: SARGGDYFYEQY
size: .; J: TRBJ2-2; V: TRBV27; CDR3: ASRPGEVAGELF
size: .; J: TRBJ2-1; V: TRBV5-8; CDR3: ASSLWTSGRYNEQF
size: .; J: TRBJ2-1; V: TRBV4-2; CDR3: ASSHDASGLTGNEQF
size: .; J: TRBJ2-5; V: TRBV15; CDR3: ATSSAGNIQETQY
size: .; J: TRBJ2-6; V: TRBV24-1; CDR3: ATSDGGPPGANVLT
size: .; J: TRBJ1-1; V: TRBV9; CDR3: ASSVASRGEAEAF
size: .; J: TRBJ2-1; V: TRBV28; CDR3: ASSIYGQIEQF
size: .; J: TRBJ1-5; V: TRBV27; CDR3: ASSLMGVGVNQPQH
size: .; J: TRBJ2-7; V: TRBV20-1; CDR3: SVPPFRSSYEQY
size: .; J: TRBJ2-7; V: TRBV12-3/TRBV12-4; CDR3: ASSSTGTGGEQY
size: .; J: TRBJ2-7; V: TRBV5-1; CDR3: ASSPIQENYEQY
size: .; J: TRBJ1-1; V: TRBV27; CDR3: ASSPLVTNTEAF
size: .; J: TRBJ2-1; V: TRBV7-2; CDR3: ASSPFSGFLWNEQF
size: .; J: TRBJ2-1; V: TRBV11-2; CDR3: ASRDTRGMGGNEQF
size: .; J: TRBJ2-7; V: TRBV28; CDR3: ASSDRGLGYEQY
size: once; J: TRBJ2-3; V: TRBV28; CDR3: ASSLSTSGSLPTDTQY
size: few; J: TRBJ2-1; V: TRBV12-3/TRBV12-4; CDR3: ASSWTGYNEQF
size: .; J: TRBJ2-7; V: TRBV29-1; CDR3: SVEGQRAGTYEQY
size: .; J: TRBJ2-7; V: TRBV7-9; CDR3: ASSLVEWNYEQY
size: .; J: TRBJ2-7; V: TRBV5-6; CDR3: ASSQVTYEQY
size: .; J: TRBJ1-5; V: TRBV30; CDR3: AGSQGVGNQPQH
size: .; J: TRBJ2-5; V: TRBV20-1; CDR3: SARDVRGIQETQY
size: .; J: TRBJ2-7; V: TRBV12-5; CDR3: ASGLGGGEQY
size: .; J: TRBJ2-1; V: TRBV4-3; CDR3: ASSHRNSGYNEQF
size: .; J: TRBJ2-1; V: TRBV11-2; CDR3: ASSLVRAGAVGEQF
size: .; J: TRBJ2-3; V: TRBV12-3/TRBV12-4; CDR3: ASSLVPGLAGVTDTQY
size: .; J: TRBJ1-1; V: TRBV9; CDR3: ASSPGLKNTEAF
size: many; J: TRBJ2-5; V: TRBV7-2; CDR3: ASSFGETQY